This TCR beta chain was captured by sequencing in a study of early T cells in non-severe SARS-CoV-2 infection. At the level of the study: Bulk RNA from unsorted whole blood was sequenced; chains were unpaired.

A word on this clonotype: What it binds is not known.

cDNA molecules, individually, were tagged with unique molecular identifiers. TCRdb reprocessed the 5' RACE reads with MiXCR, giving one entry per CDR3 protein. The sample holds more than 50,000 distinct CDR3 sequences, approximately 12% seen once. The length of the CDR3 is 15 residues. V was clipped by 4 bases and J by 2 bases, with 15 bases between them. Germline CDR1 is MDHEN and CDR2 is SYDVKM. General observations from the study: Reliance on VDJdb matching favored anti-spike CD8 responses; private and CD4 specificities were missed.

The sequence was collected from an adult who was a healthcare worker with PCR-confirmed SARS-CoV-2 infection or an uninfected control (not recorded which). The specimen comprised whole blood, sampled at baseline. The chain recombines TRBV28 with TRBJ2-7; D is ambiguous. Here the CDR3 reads CASSSPSTRAYEQYF. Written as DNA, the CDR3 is TGTGCCAGCAGTTCCCCCTCCACCCGGGCCTACGAGCAGTACTTC.